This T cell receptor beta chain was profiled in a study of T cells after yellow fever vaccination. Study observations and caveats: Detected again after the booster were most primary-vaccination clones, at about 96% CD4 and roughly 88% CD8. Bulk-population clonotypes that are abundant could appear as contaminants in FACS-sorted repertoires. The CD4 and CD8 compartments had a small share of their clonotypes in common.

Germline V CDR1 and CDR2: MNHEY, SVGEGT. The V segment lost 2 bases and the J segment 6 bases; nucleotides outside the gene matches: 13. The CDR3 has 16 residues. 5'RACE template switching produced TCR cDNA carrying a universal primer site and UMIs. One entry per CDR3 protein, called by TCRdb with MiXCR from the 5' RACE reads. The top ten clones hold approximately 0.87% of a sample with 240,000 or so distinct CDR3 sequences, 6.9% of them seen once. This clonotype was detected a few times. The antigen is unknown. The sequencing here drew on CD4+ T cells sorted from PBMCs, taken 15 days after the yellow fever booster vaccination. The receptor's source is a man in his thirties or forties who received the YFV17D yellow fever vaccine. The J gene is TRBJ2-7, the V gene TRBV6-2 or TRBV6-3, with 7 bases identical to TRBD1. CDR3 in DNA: TGTGCCAGCAGTTACCCTGGACAGGTGGTGCGGCGCGAGCAGTACTTC. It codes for CASSYPGQVVRREQYF.